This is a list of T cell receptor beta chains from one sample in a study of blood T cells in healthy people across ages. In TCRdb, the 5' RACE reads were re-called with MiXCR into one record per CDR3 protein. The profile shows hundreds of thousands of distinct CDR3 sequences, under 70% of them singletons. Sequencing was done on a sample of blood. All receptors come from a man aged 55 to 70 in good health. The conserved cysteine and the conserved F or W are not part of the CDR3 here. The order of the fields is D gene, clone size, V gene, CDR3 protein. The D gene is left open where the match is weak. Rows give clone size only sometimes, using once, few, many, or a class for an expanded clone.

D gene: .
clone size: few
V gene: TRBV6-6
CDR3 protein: ASSYGGESHRDGYT

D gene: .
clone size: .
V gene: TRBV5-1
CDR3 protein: ASSDDGRSYEQY

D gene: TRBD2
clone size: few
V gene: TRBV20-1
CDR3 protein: SARDGGAAYNEQF

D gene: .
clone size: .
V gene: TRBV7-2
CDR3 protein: ASSLGAGQNYEQY

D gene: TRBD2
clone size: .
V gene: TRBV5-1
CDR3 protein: ASSSLGGFLAGGPDNEQY

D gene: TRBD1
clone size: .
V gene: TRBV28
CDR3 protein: ASRTTRTGRETQY

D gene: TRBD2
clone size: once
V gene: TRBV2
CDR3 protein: ASSVDRGGLADTQY

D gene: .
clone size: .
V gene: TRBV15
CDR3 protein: ATSRDRGASTSPLH

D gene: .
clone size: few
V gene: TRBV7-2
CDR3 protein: ASSSQGGYGQPQH

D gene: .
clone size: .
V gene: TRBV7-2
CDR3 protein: ASSLVIQGGETQY

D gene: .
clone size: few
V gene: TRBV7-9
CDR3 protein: ASSLERGYNGYT

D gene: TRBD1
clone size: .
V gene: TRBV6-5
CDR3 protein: ASSQAPGQGKSPLH

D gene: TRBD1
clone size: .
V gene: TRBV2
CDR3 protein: ASTGTGGVETQY

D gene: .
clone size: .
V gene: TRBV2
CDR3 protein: ASGNQEVVYGYT

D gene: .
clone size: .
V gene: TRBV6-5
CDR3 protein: ASSWTTGPQAF

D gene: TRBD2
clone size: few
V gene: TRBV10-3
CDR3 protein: AISTSGGSQETQY

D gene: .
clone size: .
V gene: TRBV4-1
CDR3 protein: ASSQAFIPTTKNIQY

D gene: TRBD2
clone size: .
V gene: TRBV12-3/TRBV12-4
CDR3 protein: ASSPTSGPTDTQY

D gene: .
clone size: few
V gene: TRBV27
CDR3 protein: ASSLQPGGQETQY

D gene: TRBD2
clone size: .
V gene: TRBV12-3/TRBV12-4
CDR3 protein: ASSLRGRAGISYNEQF

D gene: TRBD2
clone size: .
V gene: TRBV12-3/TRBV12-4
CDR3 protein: ASNHRGGEDTQY

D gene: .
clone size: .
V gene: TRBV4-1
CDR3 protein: ASSPEELAKNIQY

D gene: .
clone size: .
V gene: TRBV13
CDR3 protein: ASTIGRAPYEQY

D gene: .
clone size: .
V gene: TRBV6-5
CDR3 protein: ASSYTNSGANVLT

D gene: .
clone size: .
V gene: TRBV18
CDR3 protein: ASSGGLNTEAF

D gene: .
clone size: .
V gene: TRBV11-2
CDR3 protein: ASFRGAGELF

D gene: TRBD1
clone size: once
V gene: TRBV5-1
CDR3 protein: ASSVGQGAADTQY

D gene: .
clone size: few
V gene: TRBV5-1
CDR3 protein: ASSNSVGSEQY

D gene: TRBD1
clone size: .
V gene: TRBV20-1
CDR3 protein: SAEDRATLRTEAF

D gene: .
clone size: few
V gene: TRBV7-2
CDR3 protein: ASSLQGRSGEQF

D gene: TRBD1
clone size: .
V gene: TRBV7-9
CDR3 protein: ASSPGQVGYT

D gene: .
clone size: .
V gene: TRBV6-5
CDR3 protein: ASSYSTSKTQY

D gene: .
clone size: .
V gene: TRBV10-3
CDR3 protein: AISEGGIYYEQY